The rows below give T cell receptor beta chains drawn from one sample of a study of quantifying T cell responses using KT2 cells. TCRdb reprocessed the UMI-ligation and nested PCR reads with MiXCR, giving one entry per CDR3 protein. The sample has roughly 38,000 distinct CDR3 sequences; 15% to 20% are singletons. Sequenced: PBMCs spiked with cells of the T cell clone KT2. The receptor set was obtained from a human donor. CDR3s include the opening cysteine and the closing phenylalanine or tryptophan. Fields, in order: V gene, J gene, clone size, D gene, CDR3 DNA, CDR3 protein. D genes are given only for firm matches. For some rows the clone size is stated as once, few or many, or as a class when expanded; others skip it.

TRBV13	TRBJ1-6	-	-	TGTGCCAGCAGGACTCTAGCCGCCGGGTATAATTCACCCCTCCACTTT	CASRTLAAGYNSPLHF
TRBV7-8	TRBJ2-3	few	-	TGTGCCAGCAGCTTAACGGCTTTAACAGATACGCAGTATTTT	CASSLTALTDTQYF
TRBV23-1	TRBJ2-3	few	-	TGCGCCAGCAGTCAAACCAACAGCACAGATACGCAGTATTTT	CASSQTNSTDTQYF
TRBV28	TRBJ2-1	-	TRBD2	TGTGCCAGCAGTCCCCTAGCGGGAGGGTCCGATGAGCAGTTCTTC	CASSPLAGGSDEQFF
TRBV25-1	TRBJ2-1	-	-	TGTGCCAGCAAAAAGCGAGAGCAGTTCTTC	CASKKREQFF
TRBV4-3	TRBJ2-3	few	TRBD1	TGCGCCAGCAGCCAAGATCGGGACAGGGAGGGCACAGATACGCAGTATTTT	CASSQDRDREGTDTQYF
TRBV7-9	TRBJ2-7	-	-	TGTGCCAGCAGCTATACTCCGGGACCGACTAGTAAGCAGTACTTC	CASSYTPGPTSKQYF
TRBV3-1	TRBJ1-2	-	-	TGTGCCAGCAGCCAAGAAGGGTATGGCTACACCTTC	CASSQEGYGYTF
TRBV10-3	TRBJ1-2	-	TRBD1	TGTGCCATCAGGGGGGACAGGGGAACCTATGGCTACACCTTC	CAIRGDRGTYGYTF
TRBV7-9	TRBJ2-1	few	-	TGTGCCAGCAGCCTCCGACCCAATGATGAGCAGTTCTTC	CASSLRPNDEQFF
TRBV20-1	TRBJ2-1	-	TRBD2	TGCAGTGCCATTACCTTGGGACTAGCAGAGAGTGAGCAGTTCTTC	CSAITLGLAESEQFF
TRBV5-1	TRBJ2-5	-	TRBD2	TGCGCCAGCAGCTTAGGGACCACCGGGACTAAGGCGAGGCAAGAGACCCAGTACTTC	CASSLGTTGTKARQETQYF
TRBV2	TRBJ2-5	-	TRBD2	TGTGCCAGCAGGAAACCGGGACTAGCGAAAGAGACCCAGTACTTC	CASRKPGLAKETQYF
TRBV2	TRBJ1-5	many	TRBD1	TGTGCCAGCAGATTGGGACAGGTAAACAATCAGCCCCAGCATTTT	CASRLGQVNNQPQHF
TRBV5-3	TRBJ2-1	-	TRBD2	TGTGCCAGAAGCTCTAGCGGCAGAGAGCAGTTCTTC	CARSSSGREQFF
TRBV2	TRBJ2-7	-	TRBD1	TGTGCCAGCAGTGAAAGGGCCGGGACAGGGGGCTACGAGCAGTACTTC	CASSERAGTGGYEQYF
TRBV11-2	TRBJ1-1	few	TRBD1	TGTGCCAGCAGCTCACTCGTCCCGGGACAGGATGAAGCTTTCTTT	CASSSLVPGQDEAFF
TRBV10-3	TRBJ2-3	few	TRBD2	TGTGCCACCCGACTAGCGGGGGAGACAGATACGCAGTATTTT	CATRLAGETDTQYF
TRBV23-1	TRBJ2-1	few	-	TGCGCCAGCAGAACCAAGGGGGAAAGATACAATGAGCAGTTCTTC	CASRTKGERYNEQFF
TRBV5-6	TRBJ2-3	few	-	TGTGCCAGCAGCTTCCCGACCCAGGGAGATACGCAGTATTTT	CASSFPTQGDTQYF
TRBV7-8	TRBJ2-3	few	TRBD2	TGTGCCAGCAGACTAACTAGCGGGGGAGCAGATACGCAGTATTTT	CASRLTSGGADTQYF
TRBV5-1	TRBJ2-5	-	TRBD1	TGCGCCAGCAGCCCCGGACAGGGGATGTTGGAGACCCAGTACTTC	CASSPGQGMLETQYF
TRBV6-2/TRBV6-3	TRBJ2-1	many	-	TGTGCCAGCAACTTCAACAGGGAGTTGGGCTACAATGAGCAGTTCTTC	CASNFNRELGYNEQFF
TRBV29-1	TRBJ1-2	few	TRBD1	TGCAGCGTTGCAGGGGGCAGGACCTATGGCTACACCTTC	CSVAGGRTYGYTF
TRBV30	TRBJ1-1	few	-	TGTGCCTGCACCGACGGGAGGGGCACTGAAGCTTTCTTT	CACTDGRGTEAFF
TRBV30	TRBJ2-1	once	-	TGTGCCTGGAGAGGGGGGGGCAATGAGCAGTTCTTC	CAWRGGGNEQFF
TRBV4-1	TRBJ2-5	-	-	TGCGCCAGCAGCCAAGAGGGGAGGAGATCCCTCCAGTACTTC	CASSQEGRRSLQYF
TRBV28	TRBJ2-4	-	-	TGTGCCAGCAGCCGGAGGTGGACTAACCAAGCCAAAAACATTCAGTACTTC	CASSRRWTNQAKNIQYF
TRBV29-1	TRBJ2-3	few	-	TGCAGCGTTGAGTCGGGTTCCACGGCCACAGATACGCAGTATTTT	CSVESGSTATDTQYF
TRBV4-3	TRBJ2-5	few	TRBD2	TGCGCCAGCAGCCAAGATTCGAGCGGGACAGAGACCCAGTACTTC	CASSQDSSGTETQYF
TRBV14	TRBJ1-6	many	-	TGTGCCAGCAGCCAAGGCAGGGAAAATTCACCCCTCCACTTT	CASSQGRENSPLHF
TRBV20-1	TRBJ1-2	once	-	TGCAGTGCCCCCAGCCTTAACTATGGCTACACCTTC	CSAPSLNYGYTF
TRBV20-1	TRBJ2-2	-	-	TGCAGTGCTAGGAGGGGCAGAAGCACCGGGGAGCTGTTTTTT	CSARRGRSTGELFF
TRBV20-1	TRBJ1-5	once	TRBD1	TGCAGTGCCCTTCCGGACAGGGACGATCAGCCCCAGCATTTT	CSALPDRDDQPQHF
TRBV6-1	TRBJ2-1	-	-	TGTGCCAGCAGGGGAGGCAGGGGAGTCCCGAATGAGCAGTTCTTC	CASRGGRGVPNEQFF
TRBV5-6	TRBJ2-2	-	TRBD2	TGTGCCAGCACCTTCCGTCGGGGGGTCGGGGAGCTGTTTTTT	CASTFRRGVGELFF
TRBV28	TRBJ1-4	-	-	TGTGCCAGCAGGGGACGGGACTCCCCGGAGGTTGAAAAACTGTTTTTT	CASRGRDSPEVEKLFF